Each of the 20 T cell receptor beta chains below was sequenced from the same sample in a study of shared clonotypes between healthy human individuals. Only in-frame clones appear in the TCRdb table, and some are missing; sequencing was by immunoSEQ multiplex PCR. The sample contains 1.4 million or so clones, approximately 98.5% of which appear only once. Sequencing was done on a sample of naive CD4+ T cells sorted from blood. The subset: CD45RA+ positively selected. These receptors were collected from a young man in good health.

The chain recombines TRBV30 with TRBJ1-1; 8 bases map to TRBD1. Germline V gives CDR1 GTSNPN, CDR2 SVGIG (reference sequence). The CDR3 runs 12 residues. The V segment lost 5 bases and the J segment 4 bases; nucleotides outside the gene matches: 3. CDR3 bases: TGTGCCTGGGACAGGGGAGGCACTGAAGCTTTCTTT. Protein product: CAWDRGGTEAFF.

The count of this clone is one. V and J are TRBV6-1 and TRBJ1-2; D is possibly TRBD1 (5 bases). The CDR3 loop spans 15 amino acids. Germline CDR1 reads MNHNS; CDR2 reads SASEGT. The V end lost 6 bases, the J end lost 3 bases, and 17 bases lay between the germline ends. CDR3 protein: CASRARDGSDYGYTF. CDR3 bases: TGTGCCAGCAGAGCCCGGGACGGATCAGACTATGGCTACACCTTC.

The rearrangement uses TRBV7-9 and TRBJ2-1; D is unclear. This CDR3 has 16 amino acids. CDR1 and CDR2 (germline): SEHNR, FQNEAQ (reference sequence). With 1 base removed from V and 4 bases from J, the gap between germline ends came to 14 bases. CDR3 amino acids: CASSLVIDWLYNEQFF. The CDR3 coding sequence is TGTGCCAGCAGCTTAGTAATCGACTGGCTATACAATGAGCAGTTCTTC.

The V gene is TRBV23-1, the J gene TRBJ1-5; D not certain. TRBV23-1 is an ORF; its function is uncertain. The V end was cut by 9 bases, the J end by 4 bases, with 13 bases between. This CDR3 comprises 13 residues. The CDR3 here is CARTWAWNQPQHF. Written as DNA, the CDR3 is TGCGCCAGAACCTGGGCATGGAATCAGCCCCAGCATTTT.

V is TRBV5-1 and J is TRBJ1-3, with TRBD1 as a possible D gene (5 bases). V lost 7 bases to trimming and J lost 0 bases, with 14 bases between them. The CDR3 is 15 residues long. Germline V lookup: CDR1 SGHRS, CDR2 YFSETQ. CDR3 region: CASSLPDSSGNTIYF. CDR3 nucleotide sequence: TGCGCCAGCTCACTCCCCGACAGCTCTGGAAACACCATATATTTT.

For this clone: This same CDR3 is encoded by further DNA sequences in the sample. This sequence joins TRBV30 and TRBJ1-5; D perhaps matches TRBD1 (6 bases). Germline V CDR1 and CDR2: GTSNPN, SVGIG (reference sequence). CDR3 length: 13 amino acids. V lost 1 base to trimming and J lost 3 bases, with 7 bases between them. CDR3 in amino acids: CAWSGGLNQPQHF. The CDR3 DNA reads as TGTGCCTGGAGTGGGGGGCTCAATCAGCCCCAGCATTTT. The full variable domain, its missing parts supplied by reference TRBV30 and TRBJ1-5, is SQTIHQWPATLVQPVGSPLSLECTVEGTSNPNLYWYRQAAGRGLQLLFYSVGIGQISSEVPQNLSASRPQDRQFILSSKKLLLSDSGFYLCAWSGGLNQPQHFGDGTRLSIL.

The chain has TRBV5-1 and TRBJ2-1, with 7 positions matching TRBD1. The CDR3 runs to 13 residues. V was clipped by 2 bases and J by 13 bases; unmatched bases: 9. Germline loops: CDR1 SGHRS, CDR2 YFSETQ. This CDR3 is CASSFTGVGEQFF. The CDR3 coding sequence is TGCGCCAGCAGCTTTACAGGGGTTGGGGAACAGTTCTTC. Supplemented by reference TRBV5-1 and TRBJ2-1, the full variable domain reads KAGVTQTPRYLIKTRGQQVTLSCSPISGHRSVSWYQQTPGQGLQFLFEYFSETQRNKGNFPGRFSGRQFSNSRSEMNVSTLELGDSALYLCASSFTGVGEQFFGPGTRLTVL.

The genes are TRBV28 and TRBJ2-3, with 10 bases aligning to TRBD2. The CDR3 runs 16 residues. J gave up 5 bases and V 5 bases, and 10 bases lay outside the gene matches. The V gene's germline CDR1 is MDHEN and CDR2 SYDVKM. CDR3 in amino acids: CASSPLAGAGVDTQYF. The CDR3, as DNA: TGTGCCAGCAGTCCCCTAGCGGGAGCGGGGGTAGATACGCAGTATTTT.

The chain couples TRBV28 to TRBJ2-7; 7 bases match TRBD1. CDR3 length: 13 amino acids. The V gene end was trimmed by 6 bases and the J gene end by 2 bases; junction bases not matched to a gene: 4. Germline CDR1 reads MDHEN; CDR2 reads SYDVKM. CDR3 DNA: TGTGCCAGCAGACCCAGGGGGACCTACGAGCAGTACTTC. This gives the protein CASRPRGTYEQYF.

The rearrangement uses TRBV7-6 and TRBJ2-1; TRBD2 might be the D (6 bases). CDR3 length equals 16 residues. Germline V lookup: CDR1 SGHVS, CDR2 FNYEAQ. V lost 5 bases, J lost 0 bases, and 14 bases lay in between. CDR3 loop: CASSRDLGSSYNEQFF. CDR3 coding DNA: TGTGCCAGCAGCCGGGATCTCGGGAGCTCCTACAATGAGCAGTTCTTC.

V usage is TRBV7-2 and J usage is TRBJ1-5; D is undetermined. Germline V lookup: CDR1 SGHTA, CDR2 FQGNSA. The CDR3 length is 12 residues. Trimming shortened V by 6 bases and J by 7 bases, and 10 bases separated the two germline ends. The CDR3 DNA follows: TGTGCCAGCAGTCCGAAAAACCAGCCCCAGCATTTT. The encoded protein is CASSPKNQPQHF.

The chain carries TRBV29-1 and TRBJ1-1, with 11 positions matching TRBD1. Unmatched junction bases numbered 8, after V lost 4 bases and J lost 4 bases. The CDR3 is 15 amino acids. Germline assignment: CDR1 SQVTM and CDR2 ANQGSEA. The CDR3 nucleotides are TGCAGCGTTGGAGGGACAGGGGGAATCACCACTGAAGCTTTCTTT. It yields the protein CSVGGTGGITTEAFF.

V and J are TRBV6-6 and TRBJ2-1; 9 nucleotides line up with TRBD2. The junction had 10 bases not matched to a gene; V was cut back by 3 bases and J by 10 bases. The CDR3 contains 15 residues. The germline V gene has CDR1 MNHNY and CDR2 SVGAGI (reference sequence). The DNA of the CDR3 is TGTGCCAGCAGTTATACCCCCCCCAGCGGGGGGGAGCAGTTCTTC. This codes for CASSYTPPSGGEQFF.

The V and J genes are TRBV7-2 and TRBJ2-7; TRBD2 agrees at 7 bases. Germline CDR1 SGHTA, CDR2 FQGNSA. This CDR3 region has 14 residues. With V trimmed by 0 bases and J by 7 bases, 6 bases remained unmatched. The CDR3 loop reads CASSLAAGPGEQYF. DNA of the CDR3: TGTGCCAGCAGCTTAGCAGCGGGGCCCGGGGAGCAGTACTTC.

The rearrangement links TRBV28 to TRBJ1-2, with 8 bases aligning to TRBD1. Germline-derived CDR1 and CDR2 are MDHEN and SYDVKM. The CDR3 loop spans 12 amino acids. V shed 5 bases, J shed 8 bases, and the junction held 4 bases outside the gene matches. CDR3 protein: CASSGQGWGYTF. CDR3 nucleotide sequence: TGTGCCAGCAGTGGACAGGGATGGGGCTACACCTTC.

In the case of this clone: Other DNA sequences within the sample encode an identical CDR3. The CDR3 DNA is TGTGCCAGCAGTTACTCTGGGTCCTCGTCCTACGAGCAGTACTTC. Amino acid sequence: CASSYSGSSSYEQYF. The chain recombines TRBV6-5 with TRBJ2-7, with unresolved D. The germline V gene has CDR1 MNHEY and CDR2 SVGAGI. Trimming left V 0 bases short and J 1 base short, with 10 bases between. This CDR3 region has 15 residues.

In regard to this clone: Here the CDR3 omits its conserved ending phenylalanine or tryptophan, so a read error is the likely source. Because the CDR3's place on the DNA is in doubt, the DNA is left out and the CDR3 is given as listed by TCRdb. CDR3: CASSLSGAA. This chain connects TRBV3-1 (or the pseudogene TRBV3-2) to TRBJ2-3; the table gives TRBD2 as D, unverified against the DNA. Inclusive of both ends, the CDR3 amounts to 9 amino acids. Per germline, CDR1 LGHDT and CDR2 YNNKEL (reference sequence).

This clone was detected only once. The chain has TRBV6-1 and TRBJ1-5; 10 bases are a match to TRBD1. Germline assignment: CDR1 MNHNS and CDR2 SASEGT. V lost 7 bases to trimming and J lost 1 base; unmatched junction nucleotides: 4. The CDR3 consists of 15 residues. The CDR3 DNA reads TGTGCCAGCACCCCGGGACAGGGGAGCAATCAGCCCCAGCATTTT. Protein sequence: CASTPGQGSNQPQHF.

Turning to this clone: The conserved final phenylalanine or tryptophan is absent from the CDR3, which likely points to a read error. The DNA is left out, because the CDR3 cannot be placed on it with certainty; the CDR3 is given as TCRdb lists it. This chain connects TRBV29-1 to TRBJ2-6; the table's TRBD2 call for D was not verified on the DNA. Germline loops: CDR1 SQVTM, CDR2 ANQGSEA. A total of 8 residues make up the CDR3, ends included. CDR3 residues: CSVNQGDS.

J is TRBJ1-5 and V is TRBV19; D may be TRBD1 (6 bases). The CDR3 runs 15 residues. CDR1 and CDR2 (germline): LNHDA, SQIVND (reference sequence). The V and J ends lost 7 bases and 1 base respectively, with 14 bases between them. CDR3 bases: TGTGCCAGTATTGGTAGGGGACACAGCAATCAGCCCCAGCATTTT. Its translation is CASIGRGHSNQPQHF.